Below, 10 T cell receptor beta chains from the same sample are listed, as sequenced in a study of T cells in Graves' hyperthyroidism and ophthalmopathy. Amplification targeted TCR beta CDR3 regions from RNA transcripts. First-round RT-PCR of the TCR CDR3 relied on the HTBI primer set. Each CDR3 protein is one row after TCRdb ran MiXCR on the multiplex PCR reads. This sample has over 700,000 distinct CDR3 sequences, with 30% to 40% found just once. Input material: blood. The receptors were gathered from a middle-aged woman with Graves' hyperthyroidism.

This clonotype was observed a handful of times. The CDR3 DNA sequence: TGTGCCAGCAGCTTTGGACAGGAGACCTACGAGCAGTACTTC. Protein sequence: CASSFGQETYEQYF. V usage is TRBV7-9 and J usage is TRBJ2-7, with 7 nucleotides matching TRBD1. The CDR3 loop spans 14 amino acids. Germline CDR1 SEHNR, CDR2 FQNEAQ (reference sequence). J lost 2 bases, V lost 3 bases, and 4 bases had no gene match.

The CDR3, as DNA: TGTGCCAGCAGCTTGGGGCGGAACCACAATGAGCAGTTCTTC. It is translated as CASSLGRNHNEQFF. V gene TRBV5-4 combines with J gene TRBJ2-7; no definite D call. TRBJ2-1 matches the DNA end more closely, so the J call is doubtful. Germline V lookup: CDR1 SGHNT, CDR2 YYREEE (reference sequence). The CDR3 is made up of 14 amino acids.

Concerning this clonotype: The junction shows a germline mismatch at one end, possibly a read error. The CDR3 region is CAGSQLPLGQPIEAFF. Here the CDR3 DNA reads TGTGCCGGCAGCCAATTGCCACTGGGACAGCCAATCGAAGCTTTCTTT. This chain joins TRBV4-2 and TRBJ1-1; 7 positions match TRBD1. This CDR3 is 16 amino acids long. CDR1 is LGHNA and CDR2 is YNFKEQ in the germline V gene.

Regarding this clonotype: A single base separates this from a much larger clone, so it may be a read error. The chain carries TRBV7-3 and TRBJ2-7; the D is unclear. Germline V CDR1 and CDR2: SGHTA, FQGTGA. This CDR3 has 14 residues. DNA of the CDR3: TGTGCCATCAGCTCGACATTGAGCTCCTACGAGCAGTACTTC. It translates to CAISSTLSSYEQYF.

The table lists this clonotype with many counts. This rearrangement joins TRBV24-1 to TRBJ1-5, with a possible D match to TRBD1 (5 bases). Germline assignment: CDR1 KGHDR and CDR2 SFDVKD. CDR3 length: 14 amino acids. The V end was cut by 3 bases, the J end by 5 bases, with 10 bases between. The CDR3 coding sequence is TGTGCCACCAGTGATGGGACCTTTTATCAGCCCCAGCATTTT. Translation gives CATSDGTFYQPQHF.

The table lists this clonotype with a few counts. A read error is possible here, since a much larger clone lies one base away. The chain combines TRBV14 with TRBJ2-7; D is unclear. V lost 1 base to trimming and J lost 7 bases, with 8 bases between them. The CDR3 length is 12 residues. Germline V lookup: CDR1 SGHDN, CDR2 FVKESK. CDR3 sequence (DNA): TGTGCCAGCAGCCAAGGCCATGGGGAGCAGTACTTC. Encoded protein: CASSQGHGEQYF.

This clonotype was observed at least ten times. V and J are TRBV10-3 and TRBJ2-2; no definite D call. The CDR3 length is 15 residues. With 4 bases removed from V and 5 bases from J, the gap between germline ends came to 14 bases. Germline CDR1 is ENHRY and CDR2 is SYGVKD. CDR3 in DNA: TGTGCCATCAGTGCAAGGCCCCCCACGACCGGGGAGCTGTTTTTT. Its translation: CAISARPPTTGELFF.

This clonotype was observed at least ten times. This rearrangement joins TRBV7-9 to TRBJ1-4; 10 nucleotides agree with TRBD1. The germline V gene has CDR1 SEHNR and CDR2 FQNEAQ (reference sequence). V shed 5 bases and J 8 bases; nucleotides not matched to a gene: 8. This CDR3 comprises 15 residues. The CDR3 bases are TGTGCCAGCAGCCCACGGGACAGGGGATGGGAAAAACTGTTTTTT. It is translated as CASSPRDRGWEKLFF.

About this clonotype itself: This may arise from a read error, as a much more abundant clone is one base away. Here the CDR3 reads CTSRTTSGKTGELFF. The CDR3 DNA reads as TGCACCAGCAGAACTACTAGCGGAAAAACCGGGGAGCTGTTTTTT. The chain joins TRBV10-1 to TRBJ2-2; TRBD2 matches 8 bases. This CDR3 has 15 amino acids. CDR1 is WNHNN, CDR2 SYGVQD, per germline (reference sequence).

The V and J genes are TRBV7-9 and TRBJ2-5; 13 nucleotides match TRBD2. Germline trimming cut 2 bases from V and 4 bases from J; bases unmatched to any gene: 4. CDR1 is SEHNR, CDR2 FQNEAQ, per germline (reference sequence). The CDR3 is made up of 16 amino acids. CDR3 coding DNA: TGTGCCAGCAGCTTAACTAGCGGGAGGGCCCTAGAGACCCAGTACTTC. Translated, it gives CASSLTSGRALETQYF. Combining the CDR3 with reference TRBV7-9 and TRBJ2-5 gives the whole variable domain DTGVSQNPRHKITKRGQNVTFRCDPISEHNRLYWYRQTLGQGPEFLTYFQNEAQLEKSRLLSDRFSAERPKGSFSTLEIQRTEQGDSAMYLCASSLTSGRALETQYFGPGTRLLVL.